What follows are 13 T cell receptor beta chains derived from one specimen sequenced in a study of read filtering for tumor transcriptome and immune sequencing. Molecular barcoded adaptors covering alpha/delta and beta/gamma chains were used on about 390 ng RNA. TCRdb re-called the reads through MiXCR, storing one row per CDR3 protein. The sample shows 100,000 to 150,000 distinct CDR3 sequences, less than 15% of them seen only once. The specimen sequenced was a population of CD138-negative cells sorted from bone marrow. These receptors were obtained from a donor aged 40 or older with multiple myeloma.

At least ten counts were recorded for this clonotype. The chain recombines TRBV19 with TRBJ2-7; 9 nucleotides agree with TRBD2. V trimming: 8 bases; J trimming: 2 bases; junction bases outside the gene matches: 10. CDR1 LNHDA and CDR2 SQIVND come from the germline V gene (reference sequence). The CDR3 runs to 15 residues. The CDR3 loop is CASSLTSGYPYEQYF. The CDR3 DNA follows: TGTGCCAGTTCTTTGACTAGCGGTTACCCCTACGAGCAGTACTTC.

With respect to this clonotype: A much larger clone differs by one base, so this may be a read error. CDR3 bases: TGCGCCAGCAGCCAAGAAGGCGGGGCAGGAGATACGCAGTATTTT. Its protein is CASSQEGGAGDTQYF. The V call is TRBV4-1, the J call TRBJ2-3; possible D gene TRBD2, 6 bases. Deletions cut 0 bases from V and 5 bases from J, with 12 bases between. Germline lookup yields CDR1 MGHRA and CDR2 YSYEKL. This CDR3 has 15 amino acids.

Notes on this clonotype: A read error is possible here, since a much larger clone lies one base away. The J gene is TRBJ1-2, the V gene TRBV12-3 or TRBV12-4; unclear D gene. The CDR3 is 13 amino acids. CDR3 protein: CASSLWADYGCTF. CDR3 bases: TGTGCCAGCAGTTTATGGGCAGACTATGGCTGCACCTTC.

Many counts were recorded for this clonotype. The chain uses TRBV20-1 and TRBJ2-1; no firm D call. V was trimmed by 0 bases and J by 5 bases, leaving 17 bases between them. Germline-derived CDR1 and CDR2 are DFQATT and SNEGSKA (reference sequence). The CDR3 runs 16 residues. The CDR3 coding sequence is TGCAGTGCTAGAGACACGATTCTGAGTTCCGACAATGAGCAGTTCTTC. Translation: CSARDTILSSDNEQFF.

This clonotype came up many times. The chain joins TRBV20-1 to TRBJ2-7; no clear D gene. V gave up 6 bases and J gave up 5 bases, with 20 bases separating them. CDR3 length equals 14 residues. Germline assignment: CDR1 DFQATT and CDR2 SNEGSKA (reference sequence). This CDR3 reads CSATEHPSSDEQYF. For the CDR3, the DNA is TGCAGTGCCACGGAGCATCCCTCTTCAGACGAGCAGTACTTC.

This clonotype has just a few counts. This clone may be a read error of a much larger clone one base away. This CDR3 reads CAIRDRDMNTVAFF. CDR3 nucleotide sequence: TGTGCCATCAGGGACAGGGATATGAACACTGTAGCTTTCTTT. The V call is TRBV10-3, the J call TRBJ1-1; the match to TRBD1 covers 8 bases. The CDR3 has 14 amino acids. The germline gives CDR1 ENHRY, CDR2 SYGVKD.

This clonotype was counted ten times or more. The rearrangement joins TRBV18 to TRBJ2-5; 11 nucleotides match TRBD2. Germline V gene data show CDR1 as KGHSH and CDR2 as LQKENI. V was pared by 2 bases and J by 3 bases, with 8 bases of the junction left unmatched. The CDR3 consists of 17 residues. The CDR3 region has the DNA TGTGCCAGCTCACCAACGTCCGCTAGCGGGAGGAAAGAGACCCAGTACTTC. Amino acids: CASSPTSASGRKETQYF.

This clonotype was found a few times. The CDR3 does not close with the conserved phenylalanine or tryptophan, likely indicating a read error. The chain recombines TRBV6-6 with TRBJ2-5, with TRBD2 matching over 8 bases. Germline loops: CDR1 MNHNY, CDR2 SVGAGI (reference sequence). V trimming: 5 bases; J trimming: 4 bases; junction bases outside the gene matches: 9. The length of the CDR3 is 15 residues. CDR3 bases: TGTGCCAGCAGTGATAGCGGGAATCGATCAGAGACCCAGTACCTC. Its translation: CASSDSGNRSETQYL.

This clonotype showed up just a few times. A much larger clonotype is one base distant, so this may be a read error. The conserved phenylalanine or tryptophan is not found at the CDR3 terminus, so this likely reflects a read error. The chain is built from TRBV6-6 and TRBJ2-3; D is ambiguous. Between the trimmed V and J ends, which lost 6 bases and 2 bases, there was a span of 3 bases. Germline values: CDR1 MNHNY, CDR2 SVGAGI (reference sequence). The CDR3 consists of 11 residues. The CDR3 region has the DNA TGTGCCAGCAGGATCACAGATACGCAGTATTCT. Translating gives CASRITDTQYS.

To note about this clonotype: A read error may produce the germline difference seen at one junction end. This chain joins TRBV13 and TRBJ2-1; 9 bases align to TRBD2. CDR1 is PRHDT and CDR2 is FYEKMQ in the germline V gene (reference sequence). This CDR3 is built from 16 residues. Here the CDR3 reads CASSLAAGGPFNEQFF. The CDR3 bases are TGCGCCAGCAGCTTAGCCGCGGGAGGGCCTTTCAATGAGCAGTTCTTC.

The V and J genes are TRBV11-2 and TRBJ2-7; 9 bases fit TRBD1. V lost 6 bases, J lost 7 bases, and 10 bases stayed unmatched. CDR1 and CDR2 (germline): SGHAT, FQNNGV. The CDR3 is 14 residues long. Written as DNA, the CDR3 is TGTGCCAGCAGATTCACCGGGACAGGGAGGGAGCAGTACTTC. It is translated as CASRFTGTGREQYF. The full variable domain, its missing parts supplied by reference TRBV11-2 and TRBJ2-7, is EAGVAQSPRYKIIEKRQSVAFWCNPISGHATLYWYQQILGQGPKLLIQFQNNGVVDDSQLPKDRFSAERLKGVDSTLKIQPAKLEDSAVYLCASRFTGTGREQYFGPGTRLTVT.

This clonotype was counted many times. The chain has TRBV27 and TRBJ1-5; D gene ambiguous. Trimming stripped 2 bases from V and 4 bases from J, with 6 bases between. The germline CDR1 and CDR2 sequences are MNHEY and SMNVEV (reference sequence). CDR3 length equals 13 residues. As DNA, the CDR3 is TGTGCCAGCAGTTTAAATGAAAATCAGCCCCAGCATTTT. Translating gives CASSLNENQPQHF.

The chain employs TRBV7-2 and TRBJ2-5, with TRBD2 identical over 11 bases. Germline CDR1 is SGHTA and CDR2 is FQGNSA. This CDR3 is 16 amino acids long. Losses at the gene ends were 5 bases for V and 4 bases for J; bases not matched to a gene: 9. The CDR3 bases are TGTGCCAGCAGCCCCCAACTAGCGGGAGTGGCAGAGACCCAGTACTTC. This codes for CASSPQLAGVAETQYF.